This entry concerns a single T cell receptor (beta chain). This likely reflects a read error, since a far larger clone is one base away. Described time point: newly diagnosed GD, antithyroid drugs for less than 3 months. Scientists built the TCR library using RNA that was extracted from PBMCs. The sample comes from a study of regulatory T cells in long-lasting Graves disease. In germline, CDR1 is PRHDT, CDR2 FYEKMQ (reference sequence). This CDR3 comprises 16 residues. Trimming removed 6 bases from V and 3 bases from J, with 21 bases in between. Both iRepertoire HTBI primers and Arm-PCR of CDR3 regions were used to build the TCR beta libraries. In TCRdb, the multiplex PCR reads were re-called with MiXCR into one record per CDR3 protein. This sample has 350,000 to 400,000 distinct CDR3 sequences; 15% to 20% occur once, and the top ten carry about 19%. This sample also belongs to another study, concerning T cells in Graves' hyperthyroidism and ophthalmopathy. This second study says: Each diagnosis was grounded in clinical symptoms, serum thyroxine and TRAb, thyroid ultrasound, and orbital computed tomography. A set of HTBI primers served as the primers for a first-round RT-PCR of the TCR CDR3.

The clonotype comes from a woman aged 18-30 years with Graves disease. Specimen: peripheral blood mononuclear cells (PBMCs), collected at new diagnosis, from a patient treated with antithyroid drugs. The V and J genes are TRBV13 and TRBJ2-7; D is perhaps TRBD1 (6 bases). The CDR3 reads CASSPRQNRVDYEQYF. CDR3 coding DNA: TGTGCCAGCAGTCCCCGACAGAACAGGGTTGACTACGAGCAGTACTTC.